Shown below are 19 T cell receptor beta chains from a single sample sequenced in a study of blood T cell repertoires in COVID-19. Libraries were prepared by immunoSEQ multiplex PCR; TCRdb keeps only in-frame clonotypes and omits some of them. The sample includes about 130,000 clones, more than 75% seen only once; the top ten take around 3.8%. Input material: peripheral blood. The receptors were sampled from a man aged 45 to 65 with active COVID-19.

V is TRBV7-2 and J is TRBJ2-1; 7 positions match TRBD1. With V trimmed by 5 bases and J by 3 bases, 13 bases remained unmatched. The CDR3 totals 17 residues. The germline gives CDR1 SGHTA, CDR2 FQGNSA. CDR3 amino acids: CASSTDVRTGNYNEQFF. The CDR3 nucleotides read TGTGCCAGCAGCACGGACGTAAGGACAGGAAACTACAATGAGCAGTTCTTC.

This clone was counted once. The J gene is TRBJ2-6, the V gene TRBV4-2; 7 bases line up with TRBD1. This CDR3 has 18 residues. CDR1 and CDR2 (germline): LGHNA, YNFKEQ. Trimming cost V 4 bases and J 3 bases; bases outside gene matches: 12. CDR3 loop: CASSLTRGRGVGANVLTF. As DNA, the CDR3 is TGTGCCAGCAGCCTAACAAGGGGGCGAGGGGTTGGGGCCAACGTCCTGACTTTC.

The chain is built from TRBV7-9 and TRBJ1-2; 8 bases line up with TRBD1. Per germline, CDR1 SEHNR and CDR2 FQNEAQ (reference sequence). There are 12 residues in the CDR3. Trimming removed 10 bases from V and 7 bases from J; junction bases left unmatched: 8. CDR3 nucleotide sequence: TGTGCCACCGGACAGGGCTATGGTGGCTACACCTTC. It codes for CATGQGYGGYTF.

V is TRBV19 and J is TRBJ2-2; unclear D gene. Germline CDR1 reads LNHDA; CDR2 reads SQIVND (reference sequence). Trimming took off 6 bases at V and 1 base at J, with 9 bases between the two ends. The CDR3 spans 14 residues. The CDR3 sequence is CASRVTLNTGELFF. In DNA, the CDR3 is TGTGCCAGTAGGGTGACATTGAACACCGGGGAGCTGTTTTTT.

V is TRBV3-1 (or the pseudogene TRBV3-2) and J is TRBJ1-1; 8 bases align to TRBD1. V gave up 0 bases and J gave up 5 bases; unmatched junction bases: 17. Germline assignment: CDR1 LGHDT and CDR2 YNNKEL (reference sequence). The CDR3 length is 19 residues. The CDR3 loop is CASSQDWGGQGAIGTEAFF. The CDR3 DNA is TGTGCCAGCAGCCAAGATTGGGGTGGGCAGGGGGCGATCGGAACTGAAGCTTTCTTT.

The J gene is TRBJ2-5, the V gene TRBV2; TRBD1 matches at 7 bases. This CDR3 is built from 15 residues. Per germline, CDR1 SNHLY and CDR2 FYNNEI. Unmatched junction bases numbered 8, after V lost 5 bases and J lost 2 bases. CDR3 in amino acids: CASSRDSPSQETQYF. The CDR3 DNA reads as TGTGCCAGCAGTCGGGACAGCCCCAGTCAAGAGACCCAGTACTTC.

The chain is built from TRBV25-1 and TRBJ1-1; D not resolved. The ends were cut back, 5 bases at V and 1 base at J, with 8 bases in the middle. This CDR3 region has 13 residues. Germline CDR1 MGHDK, CDR2 SYGVNS. The CDR3 DNA follows: TGTGCCAGCAGTATCCCGGGGAACACTGAAGCTTTCTTT. Translation gives CASSIPGNTEAFF. The full variable domain, rest sourced from reference TRBV25-1 and TRBJ1-1, is EADIYQTPRYLVIGTGKKITLECSQTMGHDKMYWYQQDPGMELHLIHYSYGVNSTEKGDLSSESTVSRIRTEHFPLTLESARPSHTSQYLCASSIPGNTEAFFGQGTRLTVV.

This clone was seen just once. This chain uses TRBV18 with TRBJ1-3, with a weak D call TRBD1 (6 bases). From germline, CDR1 is KGHSH and CDR2 LQKENI. V lost 3 bases to trimming and J lost 0 bases, with 12 bases between them. This CDR3 is 16 amino acids long. The CDR3 coding sequence is TGTGCCAGCTCACCCTCAGGGGTCGACTCTGGAAACACCATATATTTT. It is translated as CASSPSGVDSGNTIYF.

This clone was counted once. This chain uses TRBV30 with TRBJ1-2, with D hard to call. Trimming stripped 4 bases from V and 3 bases from J, with 9 bases between. CDR3 length: 12 residues. Germline CDR1 GTSNPN, CDR2 SVGIG (reference sequence). The CDR3 region has the DNA TGTGCCTGGACCCGGGAACACTATGGCTACACCTTC. It codes for CAWTREHYGYTF.

This chain links TRBV9 with TRBJ2-3; 8 bases line up with TRBD2. V was pared by 0 bases and J by 4 bases, with 7 bases of the junction left unmatched. The CDR3 length is 16 residues. Germline V gene lookup returns CDR1 SGDLS and CDR2 YYNGEE. The CDR3 sequence: CASSVGGSGVADTQYF. DNA of the CDR3: TGTGCCAGCAGCGTAGGGGGTAGCGGGGTCGCAGATACGCAGTATTTT.

A note on this clone: Distinct nucleotide sequences in the sample also encode this CDR3. The chain recombines TRBV3-1 (or the pseudogene TRBV3-2) with TRBJ1-1; unclear D gene. CDR1 is LGHDT and CDR2 is YNNKEL in the germline V gene (reference sequence). Trimming removed 3 bases from V and 4 bases from J, with 15 bases in between. The CDR3 has 15 amino acids. In nucleotides, the CDR3 is TGTGCCAGCAGCCAGACGGGGAAAATGATCACTGAAGCTTTCTTT. This gives the protein CASSQTGKMITEAFF.

The gene calls are TRBV6-5 and TRBJ1-2, with TRBD1 matching 12 bases. CDR1 is MNHEY, CDR2 SVGAGI, per germline. With 0 bases clipped from V and 10 bases from J, the junction kept 3 bases outside the gene matches. The CDR3 is 14 amino acids. The CDR3 sequence: CASSYSGTGGDYTF. The DNA for the CDR3 is TGTGCCAGCAGTTACTCGGGGACAGGGGGCGACTACACCTTC.

This chain uses TRBV6-5 with TRBJ2-1; 7 bases map to TRBD1. V was clipped by 8 bases and J by 4 bases; unmatched bases: 5. Germline assignment: CDR1 MNHEY and CDR2 SVGAGI. This CDR3 is built from 13 residues. The CDR3 loop reads CASLTGSYNEQFF. Written as DNA, the CDR3 is TGTGCCAGCCTGACAGGGTCTTACAATGAGCAGTTCTTC.

The chain combines TRBV6-1 with TRBJ2-7, with 9 bases that match TRBD1. The CDR3 consists of 14 residues. Losses at the gene ends were 3 bases for V and 7 bases for J; bases not matched to a gene: 7. Per the germline V gene, CDR1 is MNHNS and CDR2 is SASEGT. The CDR3 DNA sequence: TGTGCCAGCAGTGAGGGGACAGGGAAATTGGAGCAGTACTTC. Protein sequence: CASSEGTGKLEQYF.

The gene calls are TRBV14 and TRBJ2-2; TRBD2 aligns across 9 bases. Losses at the gene ends were 4 bases for V and 5 bases for J; bases not matched to a gene: 8. The CDR3 is 16 amino acids. Germline loops: CDR1 SGHDN, CDR2 FVKESK. CDR3 in DNA: TGTGCCAGCAGCCTTAGCGGGAGTCTTAGTACCGGGGAGCTGTTTTTT. The encoded protein is CASSLSGSLSTGELFF.

This chain connects TRBV15 to TRBJ1-2; D unresolved. The ends were cut back, 0 bases at V and 3 bases at J, with 17 bases in the middle. Germline CDR1 reads LNHNV; CDR2 reads YYDKDF (reference sequence). CDR3 length: 17 amino acids. CDR3 protein: CATSRDGDGLLDYGYTF. The CDR3 region has the DNA TGTGCCACCAGCAGAGATGGCGACGGACTTCTTGACTATGGCTACACCTTC.

The chain couples TRBV24-1 to TRBJ1-2; no firm D call. CDR3 size: 14 residues. Trimming stripped 2 bases from V and 9 bases from J, with 15 bases between. Germline CDR1 reads KGHDR; CDR2 reads SFDVKD. The CDR3 region has the DNA TGTGCCACCAGTGATTCGAACAGCCTCCGGAGCTACACCTTC. Its protein product is CATSDSNSLRSYTF.

The rearrangement uses TRBV6-6 and TRBJ2-1, with a possible D match to TRBD2 (5 bases). V lost 6 bases and J lost 9, with 15 bases in between. This CDR3 region has 13 residues. Germline CDR1 MNHNY, CDR2 SVGAGI (reference sequence). CDR3: CASRIPGGSEQFF. CDR3 in DNA: TGTGCCAGCAGGATCCCCGGAGGCTCTGAGCAGTTCTTC.

The CDR3 nucleotides read TGTGCCAGCAGACCAAGCGGGGGCGCAGATACGCAGTATTTT. Its translation: CASRPSGGADTQYF. This chain links TRBV9 with TRBJ2-3; 8 nucleotides align to TRBD2. Germline CDR1 and CDR2: SGDLS and YYNGEE. Trimming at V came to 5 bases and at J to 4 bases, leaving 6 bases not matched to a gene. The CDR3 is 14 residues long.